This T cell receptor beta chain came from a study of cytomegalovirus exposure and HLA in healthy donors. CDR1 and CDR2 (germline): SGHDN, FVKESK. The V end lost 2 bases, the J end lost 3 bases, and 8 bases lay between the germline ends. The CDR3 consists of 13 residues. A multiplex PCR was run with 60 Vbeta primers and 13 Jbeta primers. Sequenced by immunoSEQ multiplex PCR; TCRdb stores in-frame clones only, minus some. The table has roughly 150,000 clones, 66% seen once; the top ten hold over 1.5%. This TCR was recovered from a human donor in good health. The chain uses TRBV14 and TRBJ2-7; D remains unclear. Source material: PBMCs. Here the CDR3 DNA reads TGTGCCAGCAGCCAATTCCTCTTCTACGAGCAGTACTTC. This gives the protein CASSQFLFYEQYF.